These 7 T cell receptor beta chains came from one sample sequenced in a study of STAT5B mutations in CD4+ large granular lymphocyte leukemia. The method was immunoSEQ multiplex PCR; TCRdb's version includes in-frame clones alone and lacks a portion of them. Here the sample spans tens of thousands of clones, approximately 86% being singletons. The sequencing sample was made of CD4+ T cells from blood buffy coats. These receptors were obtained from a human donor in good health.

The V and J genes are TRBV7-9 and TRBJ2-2, with D perhaps being TRBD1 or TRBD2 (6 bases each). V lost 5 bases and J 6 bases, leaving 13 bases between the germline ends. The CDR3 sequence is 14 residues long. Germline CDR1 is SEHNR and CDR2 is FQNEAQ (reference sequence). CDR3 region: CASSTGRRPGELFF. The CDR3 DNA is TGTGCCAGCAGCACAGGGAGGAGACCCGGGGAGCTGTTTTTT.

The chain combines TRBV7-2 with TRBJ2-1, with D perhaps TRBD1 (6 bases). This CDR3 is 15 amino acids long. V lost 1 base and J 12 bases, leaving 19 bases between the germline ends. Germline V gives CDR1 SGHTA, CDR2 FQGNSA. CDR3 region: CASSLEGGGGHRQFF. For the CDR3, the DNA is TGTGCCAGCAGCTTAGAAGGGGGTGGAGGACACAGGCAGTTCTTC.

The gene calls are TRBV19 and TRBJ1-1; D gene unclear. The germline V and J ends were trimmed by 2 bases and 0 bases, with 10 bases remaining between them. The CDR3 loop spans 15 amino acids. Germline V gene data show CDR1 as LNHDA and CDR2 as SQIVND (reference sequence). The CDR3 region is CASSIRAGMNTEAFF. DNA of the CDR3: TGTGCCAGTAGTATAAGGGCAGGCATGAACACTGAAGCTTTCTTT.

The rearrangement uses TRBV5-1 and TRBJ1-1; 9 positions match TRBD1. Germline assignment: CDR1 SGHRS and CDR2 YFSETQ. This CDR3 spans 16 amino acids. The junction had 12 bases not matched to a gene; V was cut back by 4 bases and J by 5 bases. The CDR3 sequence: CASSPNLGQGITEAFF. The CDR3 DNA follows: TGCGCCAGCAGCCCTAACCTGGGACAGGGTATTACTGAAGCTTTCTTT.

The gene calls are TRBV18 and TRBJ2-2; a weak D match, TRBD2 (5 bases). V dropped 4 bases and J dropped 7 bases, with 13 bases sitting between them. The germline gives CDR1 KGHSH, CDR2 LQKENI. CDR3 length: 14 residues. CDR3 in amino acids: CASSLFVEGGELFF. In nucleotides, the CDR3 is TGTGCCAGCTCACTCTTCGTAGAGGGCGGGGAGCTGTTTTTT.

The chain carries TRBV5-4 and TRBJ2-7, with D uncertain. V lost 5 bases to trimming and J lost 2 bases, with 14 bases between them. The germline V gene encodes CDR1 SGHNT and CDR2 YYREEE (reference sequence). The CDR3 extends over 14 amino acids. The CDR3 DNA is TGTGCCAGCAGACCCTACATTGAGGCCTACGAGCAGTACTTC. Protein product: CASRPYIEAYEQYF.

With regard to this clone: Other DNA sequences of this sample code for an identical CDR3. The rearrangement uses TRBV5-1 and TRBJ2-3; possibly TRBD1 or TRBD2 for D (5 bases each). The CDR3 contains 15 residues. Looked up from germline, CDR1 is SGHRS and CDR2 is YFSETQ. Deletions cut 4 bases from V and 1 base from J, with 13 bases between. In DNA form, the CDR3 reads TGCGCCAGCAGCCGGGACCCCCTGGGCACAGATACGCAGTATTTT. Its protein product is CASSRDPLGTDTQYF.